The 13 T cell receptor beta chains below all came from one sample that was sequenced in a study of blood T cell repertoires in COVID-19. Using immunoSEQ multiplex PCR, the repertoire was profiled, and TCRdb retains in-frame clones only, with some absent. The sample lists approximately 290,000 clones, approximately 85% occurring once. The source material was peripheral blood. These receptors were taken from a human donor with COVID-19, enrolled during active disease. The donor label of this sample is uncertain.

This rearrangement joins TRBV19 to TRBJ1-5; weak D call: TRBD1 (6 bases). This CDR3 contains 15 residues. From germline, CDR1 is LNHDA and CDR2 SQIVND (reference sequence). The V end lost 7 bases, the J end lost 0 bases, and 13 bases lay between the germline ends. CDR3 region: CASTESGASNQPQHF. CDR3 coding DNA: TGTGCCAGTACCGAGTCAGGGGCTAGCAATCAGCCCCAGCATTTT.

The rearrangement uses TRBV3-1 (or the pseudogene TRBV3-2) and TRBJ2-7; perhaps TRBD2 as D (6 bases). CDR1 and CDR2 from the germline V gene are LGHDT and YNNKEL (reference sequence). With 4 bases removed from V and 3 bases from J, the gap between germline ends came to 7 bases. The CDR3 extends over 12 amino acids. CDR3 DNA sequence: TGTGCCAGCAGCCTGACTAGCTACGAGCAGTACTTC. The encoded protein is CASSLTSYEQYF.

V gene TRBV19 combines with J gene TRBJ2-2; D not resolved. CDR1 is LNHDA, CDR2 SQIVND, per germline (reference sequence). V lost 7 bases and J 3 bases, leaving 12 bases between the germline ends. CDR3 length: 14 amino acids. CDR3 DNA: TGTGCCAGTACTACCCAGCGATACACCGGGGAGCTGTTTTTT. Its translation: CASTTQRYTGELFF.

The CDR3, as DNA: TGCGCCAGCAGCTTGGACTTTCAGGGAGGCGAGCAGTACTTC. Its translation: CASSLDFQGGEQYF. The chain uses TRBV5-1 and TRBJ2-7; possibly TRBD2 for D (6 bases). The germline V gene has CDR1 SGHRS and CDR2 YFSETQ. The V gene lost 0 bases and the J gene lost 6 bases, with 13 bases spanning the gap. The CDR3 has 14 residues.

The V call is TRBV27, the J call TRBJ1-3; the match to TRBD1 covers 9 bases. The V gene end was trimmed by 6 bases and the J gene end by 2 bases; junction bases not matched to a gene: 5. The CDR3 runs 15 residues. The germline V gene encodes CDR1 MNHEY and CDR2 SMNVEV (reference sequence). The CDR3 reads CASRQQGAAGNTIYF. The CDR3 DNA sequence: TGTGCCAGCAGACAACAGGGGGCGGCTGGAAACACCATATATTTT.

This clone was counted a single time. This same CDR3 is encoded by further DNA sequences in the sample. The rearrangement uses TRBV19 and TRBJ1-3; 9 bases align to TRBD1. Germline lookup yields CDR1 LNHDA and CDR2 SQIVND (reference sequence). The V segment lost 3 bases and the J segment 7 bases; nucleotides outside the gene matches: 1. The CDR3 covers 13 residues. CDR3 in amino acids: CASSIGQGNTIYF. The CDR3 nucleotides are TGTGCCAGTAGTATCGGACAGGGGAACACCATATATTTT.

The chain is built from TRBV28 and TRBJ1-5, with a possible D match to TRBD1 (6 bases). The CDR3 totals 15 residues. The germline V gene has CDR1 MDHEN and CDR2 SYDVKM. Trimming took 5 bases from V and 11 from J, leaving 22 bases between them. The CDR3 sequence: CASSPPTGRAQTQHF. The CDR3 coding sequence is TGTGCCAGCAGTCCACCTACAGGGAGGGCACAGACCCAGCATTTT.

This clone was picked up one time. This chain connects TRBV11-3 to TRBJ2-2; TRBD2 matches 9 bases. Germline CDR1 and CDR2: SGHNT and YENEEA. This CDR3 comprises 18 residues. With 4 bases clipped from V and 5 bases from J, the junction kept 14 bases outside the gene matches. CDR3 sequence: CASSSPPWAGGLTGELFF. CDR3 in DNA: TGTGCCAGCAGCTCCCCCCCTTGGGCGGGAGGGCTTACCGGGGAGCTGTTTTTT.

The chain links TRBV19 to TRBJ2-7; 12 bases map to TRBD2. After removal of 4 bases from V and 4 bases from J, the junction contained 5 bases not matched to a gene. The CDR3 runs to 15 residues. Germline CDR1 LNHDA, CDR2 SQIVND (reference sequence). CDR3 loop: CASSTRTSGTYEQYF. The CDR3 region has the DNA TGTGCCAGTAGTACCCGGACTAGCGGGACTTACGAGCAGTACTTC.

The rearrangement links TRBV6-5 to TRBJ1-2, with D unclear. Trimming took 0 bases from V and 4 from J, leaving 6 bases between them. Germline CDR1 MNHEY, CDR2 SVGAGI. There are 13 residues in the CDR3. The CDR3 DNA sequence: TGTGCCAGCAGTTACTCCGGTGGCTATGGCTACACCTTC. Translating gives CASSYSGGYGYTF.

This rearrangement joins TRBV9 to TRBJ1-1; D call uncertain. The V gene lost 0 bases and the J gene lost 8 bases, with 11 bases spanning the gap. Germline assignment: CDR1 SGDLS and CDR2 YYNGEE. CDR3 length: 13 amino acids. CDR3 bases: TGTGCCAGCAGCGTAGCTACTGGTTCCGAAGCTTTCTTT. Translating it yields CASSVATGSEAFF.

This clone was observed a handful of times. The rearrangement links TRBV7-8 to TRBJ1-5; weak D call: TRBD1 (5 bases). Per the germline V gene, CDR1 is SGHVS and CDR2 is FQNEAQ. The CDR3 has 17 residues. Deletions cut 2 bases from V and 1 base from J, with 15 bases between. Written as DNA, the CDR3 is TGTGCCAGCAGCTTACTACCCGTCGGGGGGAGCAATCAGCCCCAGCATTTT. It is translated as CASSLLPVGGSNQPQHF.

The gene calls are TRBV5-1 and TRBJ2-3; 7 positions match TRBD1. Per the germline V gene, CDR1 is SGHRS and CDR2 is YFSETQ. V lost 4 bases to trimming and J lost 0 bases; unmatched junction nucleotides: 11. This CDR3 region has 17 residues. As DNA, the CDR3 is TGCGCCAGCAGCCTACAGGGGATAGAGATGAGCACAGATACGCAGTATTTT. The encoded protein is CASSLQGIEMSTDTQYF.